These T cell receptor beta chains were read from a single sample in a study of CD8+ T cells in alopecia areata. Sequenced by immunoSEQ multiplex PCR; TCRdb stores in-frame clones only, minus some. This table has fewer than 110,000 clones, roughly half appearing once. The sequencing input was CD4+ T cells sorted from blood. The receptor source for this set is a human donor in good health. Each CDR3 is given with its conserved first and last residue. The D gene is left open where the match is weak. Only some rows state a clone size, as once, few, many or a class for expanded clones.

>TRBV7-8|TRBD1|.|TRBJ2-6
CASTGAGANVLTF
TGTGCCTCAACAGGGGCTGGGGCCAACGTCCTGACTTTC
>TRBV27|.|.|TRBJ2-5
CASSSRAQETQYF
TGTGCCAGCAGTTCCCGGGCGCAAGAGACCCAGTACTTC
>TRBV5-6|.|.|TRBJ2-5
CASSLEPWRGRQETQYF
TGTGCCAGCAGCTTGGAACCTTGGCGGGGAAGACAAGAGACCCAGTACTTC
>TRBV7-2|.|.|TRBJ2-3
CASSLAGGAVDTQYF
TGTGCCAGCAGCTTAGCGGGGGGCGCGGTAGATACGCAGTATTTT
>TRBV11-1|.|.|TRBJ2-7
CASSLGDPYEQYF
TGTGCCAGCAGCTTAGGGGATCCCTACGAGCAGTACTTC
>TRBV29-1|.|.|TRBJ1-1
CSVGPGMNTEAFF
TGCAGCGTTGGGCCAGGCATGAACACTGAAGCTTTCTTT
>TRBV10-3|.|.|TRBJ2-5
CAIMRGESNEQYF
TGTGCCATCATGCGGGGAGAATCAAATGAGCAGTACTTC
>TRBV7-2|TRBD2|.|TRBJ2-1
CASSFAGGPNNAEQFF
TGTGCCAGCAGCTTCGCGGGGGGGCCGAACAATGCTGAGCAGTTCTTC
>TRBV4-3|.|few|TRBJ2-1
CASSVQGSDEQFF
TGCGCCAGCAGCGTACAGGGATCGGATGAGCAGTTCTTC
>TRBV7-2|TRBD1|.|TRBJ1-1
CASSFNRGRTTEAFF
TGTGCCAGCAGCTTCAACAGGGGAAGGACCACTGAAGCTTTCTTT